This entry lists 3 T cell receptor beta chains sequenced from one sample in a study of blood T cell repertoires in COVID-19. Produced via immunoSEQ multiplex PCR; TCRdb's table is partial and in-frame only. This sample yields some 200,000 clones, of which approximately 87% are seen a single time; approximately 3.3% belongs to the top ten. The sample consisted of PBMCs or T cells enriched from blood (not recorded which). Receptors originate from a woman between 45 and 65 years old in a cohort exposed to, infected with or recovered from COVID-19 (not recorded which).

The genes are TRBV29-1 and TRBJ1-1; 7 positions match TRBD1. Germline V gene lookup returns CDR1 SQVTM and CDR2 ANQGSEA. This CDR3 is 14 amino acids long. V lost 4 bases and J lost 5; bases outside the gene matches: 10. The CDR3 reads CSVVVQGVMTEAFF. The CDR3 region has the DNA TGCAGCGTTGTCGTTCAGGGGGTCATGACTGAAGCTTTCTTT.

This rearrangement joins TRBV2 to TRBJ2-7; D may be TRBD1 (5 bases). Germline CDR1 SNHLY, CDR2 FYNNEI. This CDR3 comprises 16 residues. V lost 8 bases and J lost 4, with 24 bases in between. The CDR3 loop is CASVPPRGEIWYEQYF. The DNA of the CDR3 is TGTGCCAGCGTCCCGCCTAGGGGTGAAATTTGGTACGAGCAGTACTTC.

The rearrangement links TRBV7-2 to TRBJ2-4; TRBD2 might be the D (5 bases). The V gene's germline CDR1 is SGHTA and CDR2 FQGNSA. V lost 1 base to trimming and J lost 2 bases, with 12 bases between them. The CDR3 extends over 16 amino acids. The CDR3 region is CASSLVGVSTKNIQYF. CDR3 DNA: TGTGCCAGCAGCTTAGTCGGGGTCTCGACCAAAAACATTCAGTACTTC.